The T cell receptor (beta chain) described here comes from a study of blood T cell repertoires in COVID-19. Study-wide background: Specimens from acute and convalescent COVID-19 originated in the United States, Italy and Spain. T cells, B-cell-depleted T cells, or PBMCs provided the cDNA or gDNA that served as material.

The J segment lost 0 bases and the V segment lost 5 bases, leaving 6 bases of the junction unmatched. Germline-derived CDR1 and CDR2 are LNHDA and SQIVND (reference sequence). This CDR3 spans 17 amino acids. The table came from immunoSEQ multiplex PCR; TCRdb's copy has only in-frame clones and leaves some out. The top ten clones hold 6.5% to 8% of a sample with 45,000 to 65,000 clones, about nine tenths of them seen once. The TCR was taken from a man aged 45 to 65 with active COVID-19. The chain uses TRBV19 and TRBJ1-4; 10 bases fit TRBD1. Sequenced input: peripheral blood. The CDR3 region is CASSFSGTGATNEKLFF. The CDR3 DNA is TGTGCCAGTAGTTTTTCCGGGACAGGGGCAACTAATGAAAAACTGTTTTTT.